Listed below are T cell receptor beta chains from one sample, sequenced in a study of T cells after yellow fever vaccination. TCRdb fed the 5' RACE reads into MiXCR, producing one record per CDR3 protein. The sample records 300,000 to 400,000 distinct CDR3 sequences, approximately 13% being singletons. The source was CD4+ T cells sorted from PBMCs, collected 15 days after the yellow fever booster vaccination. The receptor source for this set is a man aged 18 to 35 who received the YFV17D yellow fever vaccine. CDR3s include the opening cysteine and the closing phenylalanine or tryptophan. A D gene is named only where the DNA matches it firmly. Only part of the rows carry a size: once, few, many, or a class if the clone is expanded.

CDR3 length: 14; J gene: TRBJ1-1; V gene: TRBV10-2; D gene: -; clone size: few; CDR3 protein: CASNGTPNVIEAFF; CDR3 DNA: TGCGCCAGCAATGGGACACCCAATGTTATTGAAGCTTTCTTT
CDR3 length: 13; J gene: TRBJ1-1; V gene: TRBV5-8; D gene: -; clone size: many; CDR3 protein: CASSLRRQAEAFF; CDR3 DNA: TGTGCCAGCAGCTTGCGACGGCAGGCTGAAGCTTTCTTT
CDR3 length: 14; J gene: TRBJ2-2; V gene: TRBV2; D gene: TRBD1; clone size: -; CDR3 protein: CASSTGGAGGELFF; CDR3 DNA: TGTGCCAGCAGCACAGGGGGCGCGGGCGGGGAGCTGTTTTTT
CDR3 length: 13; J gene: TRBJ1-1; V gene: TRBV5-1; D gene: -; clone size: few; CDR3 protein: CASSFSQGTEAFF; CDR3 DNA: TGCGCCAGCAGCTTCAGCCAGGGCACTGAAGCTTTCTTT
CDR3 length: 12; J gene: TRBJ2-1; V gene: TRBV5-1; D gene: TRBD1; clone size: many; CDR3 protein: CASSQDRDEQFF; CDR3 DNA: TGCGCCAGCAGCCAGGACAGGGATGAGCAGTTCTTC
CDR3 length: 14; J gene: TRBJ2-7; V gene: TRBV18; D gene: -; clone size: -; CDR3 protein: CASSPQRSHYEQYF; CDR3 DNA: TGTGCCAGCTCACCCCAACGGTCACACTACGAGCAGTACTTC
CDR3 length: 22; J gene: TRBJ2-3; V gene: TRBV7-9; D gene: TRBD1; clone size: few; CDR3 protein: CASRPKLQDQSRTGTYTDTQYF; CDR3 DNA: TGTGCCAGCAGGCCCAAGCTACAAGATCAATCGCGGACAGGGACTTACACAGATACGCAGTATTTT
CDR3 length: 14; J gene: TRBJ1-5; V gene: TRBV6-6; D gene: TRBD1; clone size: few; CDR3 protein: CASCRQGLGQPQHF; CDR3 DNA: TGTGCCAGCTGCAGACAGGGGTTAGGTCAGCCCCAGCATTTT
CDR3 length: 14; J gene: TRBJ1-2; V gene: TRBV28; D gene: -; clone size: few; CDR3 protein: CASSLVGRDYGYTF; CDR3 DNA: TGTGCCAGCAGTCTGGTCGGACGGGACTATGGCTACACCTTC
CDR3 length: 13; J gene: TRBJ2-7; V gene: TRBV4-3; D gene: -; clone size: -; CDR3 protein: CASSQGGAYEQYF; CDR3 DNA: TGCGCCAGCAGCCAAGGGGGAGCCTACGAGCAGTACTTC
CDR3 length: 15; J gene: TRBJ2-7; V gene: TRBV20-1; D gene: -; clone size: -; CDR3 protein: CSAPGRQGTSYEQYF; CDR3 DNA: TGCAGTGCTCCAGGGAGGCAGGGGACTTCCTACGAGCAGTACTTC
CDR3 length: 14; J gene: TRBJ1-2; V gene: TRBV4-3; D gene: -; clone size: few; CDR3 protein: CASSQDPDTYGYTF; CDR3 DNA: TGCGCCAGCAGCCAAGATCCTGACACGTATGGCTACACCTTC
CDR3 length: 14; J gene: TRBJ2-6; V gene: TRBV4-1; D gene: -; clone size: few; CDR3 protein: CASSQLAGANVLTF; CDR3 DNA: TGCGCCAGCAGCCAGTTAGCTGGGGCCAACGTCCTGACTTTC
CDR3 length: 15; J gene: TRBJ1-5; V gene: TRBV7-9; D gene: -; clone size: few; CDR3 protein: CASSPPNGENQPQHF; CDR3 DNA: TGTGCCAGCAGCCCCCCGAATGGGGAGAATCAGCCCCAGCATTTT
CDR3 length: 16; J gene: TRBJ2-1; V gene: TRBV5-1; D gene: -; clone size: -; CDR3 protein: CASRQRGVGRHNEQFF; CDR3 DNA: TGCGCCAGCAGACAACGAGGGGTAGGGAGGCACAATGAGCAGTTCTTC